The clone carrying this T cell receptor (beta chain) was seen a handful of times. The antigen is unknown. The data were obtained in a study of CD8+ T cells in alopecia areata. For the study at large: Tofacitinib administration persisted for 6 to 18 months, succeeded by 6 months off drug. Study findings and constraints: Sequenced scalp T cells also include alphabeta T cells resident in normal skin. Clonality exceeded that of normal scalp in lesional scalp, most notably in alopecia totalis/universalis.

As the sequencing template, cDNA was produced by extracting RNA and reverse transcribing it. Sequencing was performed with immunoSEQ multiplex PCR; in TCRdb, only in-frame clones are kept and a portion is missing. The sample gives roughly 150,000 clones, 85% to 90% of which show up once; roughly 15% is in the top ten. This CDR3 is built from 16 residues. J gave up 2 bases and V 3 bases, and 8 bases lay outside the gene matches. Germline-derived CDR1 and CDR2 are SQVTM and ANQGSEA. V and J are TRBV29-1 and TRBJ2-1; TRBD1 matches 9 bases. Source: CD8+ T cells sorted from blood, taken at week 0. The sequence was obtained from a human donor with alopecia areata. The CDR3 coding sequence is TGCAGCGTTGAGGGAGGGGACAGGGTTGCCTACAATGAGCAGTTCTTC. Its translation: CSVEGGDRVAYNEQFF.